The clone carrying this TCR beta chain was seen many times. The sample is drawn from a study of spatial heterogeneity in lung cancer. Study information: Beta-chain sequences consistently outnumbered alpha-chain sequences in detection.

This CDR3 is built from 15 residues. In germline, CDR1 is SNHLY, CDR2 FYNNEI. The V and J ends lost 6 bases and 1 base respectively, with 15 bases between them. Time point given: sample taken at primary tumor resection. Whole RNA, isolated from tumor, nontumor lung or frozen PBMC, was sequenced without prior sorting. One entry per CDR3 protein results from TCRdb running MiXCR on the 5' RACE reads. This sample yields just under 40,000 distinct CDR3 sequences, of which 4.5% to 6% are seen a single time; roughly 12% belongs to the top ten. Sequenced material: PBMCs, taken at surgery. The receptor was derived from a male donor with early-stage non-small cell lung cancer. The gene calls are TRBV2 and TRBJ2-5; D gene uncertain. The CDR3 DNA is TGTGCCAGCAGATGGACGGAGCTTCTCCAAGAGACCCAGTACTTC. Protein sequence: CASRWTELLQETQYF.